The 29 T cell receptor beta chains below all came from one sample that was sequenced in a study of CD8 T cells in ankylosing spondylitis. TCRdb fed the 5' RACE reads into MiXCR, producing one record per CDR3 protein. The repertoire consists of hundreds of thousands of distinct CDR3 sequences, with 20% occurring once and the leading ten covering approximately 14%. The sample consisted of blood, either unsorted or a sorted T cell fraction (not recorded which). The receptors originated from a male donor with ankylosing spondylitis or in good health (not recorded which).

CDR3 amino acids: CASSPIDNYEQYF. For the CDR3, the DNA is TGTGCCAGCAGCCCTATCGACAACTACGAGCAGTACTTC. The rearrangement joins TRBV6-2 or TRBV6-3 to TRBJ2-7; no reliable D call. This CDR3 region has 13 residues. Germline V gives CDR1 MNHEY, CDR2 SVGEGT. Trimming removed 6 bases from V and 3 bases from J, with 12 bases in between.

V is TRBV14 and J is TRBJ2-2; D unclear. V shed 4 bases and J shed 5 bases, with 11 bases lying between them. The CDR3 is 14 residues long. Germline CDR1 SGHDN, CDR2 FVKESK. CDR3 region: CASSPPLGTGELFF. CDR3 DNA: TGTGCCAGCAGCCCACCACTGGGGACCGGGGAGCTGTTTTTT.

A few counts support this clonotype. The chain uses TRBV7-7 and TRBJ2-1; D is ambiguous. CDR3 length equals 14 residues. Per germline, CDR1 SSHAT and CDR2 FNYEAQ (reference sequence). With 5 bases removed from V and 5 bases from J, the gap between germline ends came to 13 bases. CDR3 nucleotide sequence: TGTGCCAGCAGCCCCTTTCCGGAGAACAATGAGCAGTTCTTC. Amino acids: CASSPFPENNEQFF.

In this sample, this clonotype turned up a few times. The chain has TRBV21-1 and TRBJ2-5; the table's D call, TRBD1, was not checked against the DNA. TRBV21-1 is a pseudogene segment. The CDR3 is 15 residues long. The CDR3, as DNA: TGTGCCAGCAGCACAGGGGGCCGGGGCCAAGAGACCCAGTACTTC. Protein: CASSTGGRGQETQYF.

V is TRBV6-1 and J is TRBJ2-7; D is perhaps TRBD2 (6 bases). This CDR3 region has 14 residues. Germline CDR1 MNHNS, CDR2 SASEGT. V lost 7 bases and J lost 0, with 13 bases in between. The DNA for the CDR3 is TGTGCCAGCACCCAACCGGGACTCTCCTACGAGCAGTACTTC. Translation: CASTQPGLSYEQYF.

The CDR3 DNA is TGCAGTGCTAGTATAGGTGGGGACGACAATGAGCAGTTCTTC. Its translation: CSASIGGDDNEQFF. The chain uses TRBV20-1 and TRBJ2-1; the D call may be TRBD1 or TRBD2 (5 bases each). Germline CDR1 reads DFQATT; CDR2 reads SNEGSKA (reference sequence). V was pared by 3 bases and J by 5 bases, with 14 bases between. The CDR3 sequence is 14 residues long.

The CDR3 loop reads CASSFALAYEQYF. In DNA, the CDR3 is TGTGCCAGCAGTTTCGCACTAGCCTACGAGCAGTACTTC. This chain joins TRBV28 and TRBJ2-7; maybe TRBD2 (5 bases). CDR3 length equals 13 residues. Trimming pared 3 bases from V and 2 bases from J, leaving 8 bases between. CDR1 is MDHEN and CDR2 is SYDVKM in the germline V gene.

V gene TRBV7-9 combines with J gene TRBJ2-5; either TRBD1 or TRBD2 may fit D (6 bases each). V was pared by 5 bases and J by 5 bases, with 18 bases between. Germline-derived CDR1 and CDR2 are SEHNR and FQNEAQ (reference sequence). The length of the CDR3 is 15 residues. Here the CDR3 reads CASSEGGSYPETQYF. In nucleotides, the CDR3 is TGTGCCAGCAGCGAGGGGGGCTCCTACCCGGAGACCCAGTACTTC.

The chain uses TRBV7-9 and TRBJ2-7; TRBD1 or TRBD2 may be the D gene (5 bases each). V dropped 6 bases and J dropped 2 bases, with 11 bases sitting between them. CDR1 is SEHNR, CDR2 FQNEAQ, per germline (reference sequence). The CDR3 sequence is 13 residues long. As DNA, the CDR3 is TGTGCCAGCAGTCCAATGGGGGCCTACGAGCAGTACTTC. Residues: CASSPMGAYEQYF.

This clonotype turned up a few times. The chain recombines TRBV15 with TRBJ2-3; no firm D call. The V and J ends lost 5 bases and 3 bases respectively, with 6 bases between them. Germline V gene data show CDR1 as LNHNV and CDR2 as YYDKDF (reference sequence). The CDR3 has 12 residues. CDR3 amino acids: CATSLLTDTQYF. The DNA for the CDR3 is TGTGCCACCAGCCTTCTAACAGATACGCAGTATTTT.

A few counts support this clonotype. The chain joins TRBV28 to TRBJ2-2; 9 nucleotides line up with TRBD1. Germline values: CDR1 MDHEN, CDR2 SYDVKM. The J segment lost 6 bases and the V segment lost 5 bases, leaving 7 bases of the junction unmatched. The CDR3 has 15 residues. The CDR3: CASSGRDRVPGELFF. CDR3 bases: TGTGCCAGCAGTGGCCGGGACAGGGTCCCCGGGGAGCTGTTTTTT.

This clonotype was counted only a few times. The V gene is TRBV7-9, the J gene TRBJ1-1, with a possible D match to TRBD1 (5 bases). Trimming left V 5 bases short and J 0 bases short, with 13 bases between. CDR1 and CDR2 from the germline V gene are SEHNR and FQNEAQ (reference sequence). The CDR3 covers 15 residues. This chain's CDR3 is CASSLGQELNTEAFF. CDR3 DNA: TGTGCCAGCAGCCTGGGGCAGGAGCTGAACACTGAAGCTTTCTTT.

This clonotype occurred a few times. The chain joins TRBV6-2 or TRBV6-3 to TRBJ2-1; D call uncertain. The germline V gene has CDR1 MNHEY and CDR2 SVGEGT. V was clipped by 2 bases and J by 0 bases, with 8 bases between them. There are 15 residues in the CDR3. CDR3 sequence reads: CASSYVRDSYNEQFF. The CDR3 nucleotides are TGTGCCAGCAGTTACGTACGTGACTCCTACAATGAGCAGTTCTTC.

This chain joins TRBV24-1 and TRBJ2-3; D not certain. Germline V lookup: CDR1 KGHDR, CDR2 SFDVKD. Trimming removed 4 bases at V and 4 bases at J, with 8 bases between. The CDR3 extends over 13 amino acids. The CDR3 loop reads CATSDFGADTQYF. In DNA form, the CDR3 reads TGTGCCACCAGTGACTTTGGCGCAGATACGCAGTATTTT.

This clonotype was detected only a few times. The chain employs TRBV13 and TRBJ2-4; D perhaps matches TRBD1 (5 bases). Germline assignment: CDR1 PRHDT and CDR2 FYEKMQ (reference sequence). This CDR3 is 17 amino acids long. With 2 bases removed from V and 8 bases from J, the gap between germline ends came to 22 bases. CDR3 nucleotide sequence: TGTGCCAGCAGCTTACCCCAGGGATCCCCTAAGTTGGACATTCAGTACTTC. As protein: CASSLPQGSPKLDIQYF.

In this sample, this clonotype turned up a few times. The rearrangement links TRBV2 to TRBJ2-6; 7 bases align to TRBD1. The CDR3 runs 16 residues. J gave up 0 bases and V 6 bases, and 5 bases lay outside the gene matches. CDR1 is SNHLY and CDR2 is FYNNEI in the germline V gene. CDR3 sequence: CASSRTGVSGANVLTF. The CDR3 DNA follows: TGTGCCAGCAGCCGCACAGGGGTCTCTGGGGCCAACGTCCTGACTTTC. Full variable domain (remainder filled in from reference TRBV2 and TRBJ2-6): EPEVTQTPSHQVTQMGQEVILRCVPISNHLYFYWYRQILGQKVEFLVSFYNNEISEKSEIFDDQFSVERPDGSNFTLKIRSTKLEDSAMYFCASSRTGVSGANVLTFGAGSRLTVL.

The chain recombines TRBV2 with TRBJ2-1; TRBD1 matches at 10 bases. Unmatched junction bases numbered 9, after V lost 5 bases and J lost 5 bases. The CDR3 contains 16 residues. CDR1 SNHLY and CDR2 FYNNEI come from the germline V gene. The CDR3: CASSKPGQGLDNEQFF. The CDR3 DNA is TGTGCCAGCAGTAAACCGGGACAGGGGTTGGACAATGAGCAGTTCTTC.

V is TRBV7-9 and J is TRBJ1-1; unclear D gene. CDR1 and CDR2 from the germline V gene are SEHNR and FQNEAQ (reference sequence). V was pared by 1 base and J by 10 bases, with 10 bases between. This CDR3 region has 12 residues. CDR3 residues: CASSLVAVLAFF. CDR3 in DNA: TGTGCCAGCAGCTTAGTGGCGGTGCTAGCTTTCTTT.

The chain recombines TRBV2 with TRBJ2-7; D gene ambiguous. This CDR3 region has 13 residues. The germline gives CDR1 SNHLY, CDR2 FYNNEI. V was trimmed by 3 bases and J by 2 bases, leaving 8 bases between them. Here the CDR3 reads CASSDGRTYEQYF. CDR3 bases: TGTGCCAGCAGTGACGGCAGAACCTACGAGCAGTACTTC.

The chain has TRBV20-1 and TRBJ2-3; 11 positions agree with TRBD1. Germline CDR1 reads DFQATT; CDR2 reads SNEGSKA (reference sequence). The V and J ends lost 6 bases and 4 bases, in that order; junction bases with no gene match: 6. The CDR3 is 14 residues long. The CDR3 loop is CSAQDRGRSDTQYF. CDR3 sequence (DNA): TGCAGTGCCCAGGACAGGGGGCGCTCAGATACGCAGTATTTT.

This clonotype has a handful of counts. The rearrangement links TRBV27 to TRBJ2-1; tentatively, D is TRBD1 (5 bases). This CDR3 has 14 residues. CDR1 is MNHEY and CDR2 is SMNVEV in the germline V gene (reference sequence). The V end lost 3 bases, the J end lost 4 bases, and 10 bases lay between the germline ends. CDR3 protein: CASSFAGIYNEQFF. DNA of the CDR3: TGTGCCAGCAGTTTTGCAGGGATTTACAATGAGCAGTTCTTC.

The table lists this clonotype with a few counts. This chain uses TRBV28 with TRBJ2-5, with D possibly being TRBD1 (5 bases). CDR1 and CDR2 from the germline V gene are MDHEN and SYDVKM. The CDR3 spans 15 residues. The V end was cut by 2 bases, the J end by 5 bases, with 15 bases between. The CDR3 is CASSLPDSLQETQYF. For the CDR3, the DNA is TGTGCCAGCAGTTTACCTGACAGCCTCCAGGAGACCCAGTACTTC. The full variable domain, completed using reference TRBV28 and TRBJ2-5, is DVKVTQSSRYLVKRTGEKVFLECVQDMDHENMFWYRQDPGLGLRLIYFSYDVKMKEKGDIPEGYSVSREKKERFSLILESASTNQTSMYLCASSLPDSLQETQYFGPGTRLLVL.

This clonotype was detected only a few times. This chain links TRBV4-2 with TRBJ1-1, with D maybe TRBD1 (6 bases). Germline CDR1 is LGHNA and CDR2 is YNFKEQ. The CDR3 contains 15 residues. V lost 0 bases to trimming and J lost 0 bases, with 8 bases between them. The CDR3 bases are TGTGCCAGCAGCCAAGACAGGGGATTGAACACTGAAGCTTTCTTT. Translating gives CASSQDRGLNTEAFF.

This clonotype was counted between two and nine times. The genes are TRBV25-1 and TRBJ1-1, with D possibly being TRBD1 (6 bases). The germline V and J ends were trimmed by 6 bases and 3 bases, with 17 bases remaining between them. From germline, CDR1 is MGHDK and CDR2 SYGVNS. This CDR3 has 15 residues. The CDR3 protein is CASRVHQGFHTEAFF. CDR3 nucleotide sequence: TGTGCCAGCAGAGTCCACCAGGGGTTCCACACTGAAGCTTTCTTT.

This clonotype was counted a few times. The junction shows a germline mismatch at one end, possibly a read error. The chain uses TRBV7-9 and TRBJ2-7; 9 bases are shared with TRBD1. The length of the CDR3 is 14 residues. In germline, CDR1 is SEHNR, CDR2 FQNEAQ (reference sequence). CDR3 DNA sequence: TGTGCCAGCAGCCACCGGGACAGGGTGATGGTGCAGCACTTC. As protein: CASSHRDRVMVQHF. Variable domain in full (rest from reference TRBV7-9 and TRBJ2-7): DTGVSQNPRHKITKRGQNVTFRCDPISEHNRLYWYRQTLGQGPEFLTYFQNEAQLEKSRLLSDRFSAERPKGSFSTLEIQRTEQGDSAMYLCASSHRDRVMVQHFGPGTRLTVT.

V and J are TRBV12-3 or TRBV12-4 and TRBJ2-1, with TRBD1 as a possible D gene (5 bases). The CDR3 has 15 amino acids. The CDR3 DNA follows: TGTGCTACACTTCCGATGTGGGGCCCTAGCAATGAGCAGTTCTTC. It translates to CATLPMWGPSNEQFF.

This clonotype was detected a few times. This chain joins TRBV2 and TRBJ2-7; TRBD2 aligns across 13 bases. Per germline, CDR1 SNHLY and CDR2 FYNNEI. V was clipped by 7 bases and J by 5 bases; unmatched bases: 5. The CDR3 spans 14 residues. The CDR3 loop reads CASIGLAGDHEQYF. The CDR3 DNA reads as TGTGCCAGCATTGGACTAGCGGGGGACCACGAGCAGTACTTC.

The chain links TRBV11-2 to TRBJ2-3; weak D call: TRBD1 (6 bases). The CDR3 has 16 residues. Germline V lookup: CDR1 SGHAT, CDR2 FQNNGV. The V gene lost 2 bases and the J gene lost 0 bases, with 12 bases spanning the gap. The CDR3 sequence is CASSLYRAISTDTQYF. DNA of the CDR3: TGTGCCAGCAGCTTATACAGGGCCATAAGCACAGATACGCAGTATTTT.

The J gene is TRBJ2-5, the V gene TRBV5-1; D is undetermined. CDR1 and CDR2 (germline): SGHRS, YFSETQ. The CDR3 is 14 amino acids. Trimming left V 5 bases short and J 1 base short, with 12 bases between. CDR3 loop: CASSGSWGQETQYF. CDR3 in DNA: TGCGCCAGCAGTGGCAGTTGGGGCCAAGAGACCCAGTACTTC.